This T cell receptor beta chain was sequenced during a study of regulatory T cells in long-lasting Graves disease. Regarding the study as a whole: TRBV28, TRBJ1-2 and TRBJ2-5 emerged as the favored segments in persistent disease.

Note on this clonotype: Antigen unknown.

Assembly of TCR beta libraries relied on iRepertoire HTBI primers together with Arm-PCR of CDR3 regions. Via MiXCR, TCRdb re-called the multiplex PCR reads, giving one row per CDR3 protein. Of 300,000 to 500,000 distinct CDR3 sequences detected, roughly 20% appear once; the ten largest clones hold roughly 20%. The CDR3 covers 14 residues. Germline loops: CDR1 DFQATT, CDR2 SNEGSKA (reference sequence). The germline V and J ends were trimmed by 4 bases and 5 bases, with 17 bases remaining between them. The sample's time point: persistent/refractory GD, antithyroid drugs over 5 years with positive TRAb. There was RNA extracted from PBMCs, and the TCR library was made from it.

V usage is TRBV20-1 and J usage is TRBJ1-1; D unclear. This specimen consisted of peripheral blood mononuclear cells (PBMCs), obtained when the disease was refractory, from a patient treated with antithyroid drugs. This TCR was recovered from a female donor with Graves disease. The CDR3 sequence is CSATRDLIGTEAFF. Written as DNA, the CDR3 is TGCAGTGCTACCAGAGACCTCATAGGGACTGAAGCTTTCTTT.